Reported below is one T cell receptor beta chain. Its matching antigen is unknown. This specimen comes from a study of blood T cells in healthy people across ages. The germline V gene has CDR1 DFQATT and CDR2 SNEGSKA (reference sequence). The CDR3 is made up of 15 amino acids. The donors, aged 6 to 90, were healthy Caucasians from Russia. Regarding the study as a whole: There were more naive CD4+ cells and higher diversity in long-lived donors than in aged donors. Roughly linearly, TCR beta diversity per million T cells fell as age increased.

Primers used in a second PCR of roughly 6 to 11 cycles were a sample-barcoded 5' primer and a J-beta primer mix. One entry per CDR3 protein results from TCRdb running MiXCR on the 5' RACE reads. Found here are 910,000 or so distinct CDR3 sequences, just over 50% of them singletons; the top ten hold 20% to 25%. V is TRBV20-1 and J is TRBJ2-5; possibly TRBD1 or TRBD2 for D (7 bases each). Judging by the DNA end, TRBJ2-7 fits better; the J call may be wrong. The sequence was collected from a woman aged 60-70 years in good health. The specimen sequenced was blood. CDR3 loop: CSVPTRQGGSYEQYF. CDR3 in DNA: TGCAGTGTCCCCACAAGACAGGGAGGGAGCTACGAGCAGTACTTC.